This T cell receptor beta chain was sequenced during a study of cytomegalovirus exposure and HLA in healthy donors. Study-wide results and caveats: In a later analysis, TCR beta V- and J-gene trimming was associated with a missense DCLRE1C variant. The authors reported that TCR beta sequences could predict HLA-A and HLA-B alleles. These predictions were accurate for most subjects in the first cohort.

About this clone: As yet, its antigen is unknown.

V lost 0 bases to trimming and J lost 0 bases, with 15 bases between them. The CDR3 covers 18 residues. From germline, CDR1 is LNHNV and CDR2 YYDKDF (reference sequence). Use of 60 Vbeta and 13 Jbeta primers characterized the PCR. Some clones are missing from TCRdb's copy, which holds only in-frame ones; the method was immunoSEQ multiplex PCR. The sample consists of about 94,000 clones, more than 75% of them appearing once. The sequence was collected from a woman aged 40-49 years in good health and CMV-seronegative. What was sequenced was PBMCs. The V and J genes are TRBV15 and TRBJ1-5, with D perhaps TRBD1 (6 bases). For the CDR3, the DNA is TGTGCCACCAGCAGAGATACAGGGCTACTCTATAGCAATCAGCCCCAGCATTTT. Amino acids: CATSRDTGLLYSNQPQHF. Supplemented by reference TRBV15 and TRBJ1-5, the full variable domain reads DAMVIQNPRYQVTQFGKPVTLSCSQTLNHNVMYWYQQKSSQAPKLLFHYYDKDFNNEADTPDNFQSRRPNTSFCFLDIRSPGLGDTAMYLCATSRDTGLLYSNQPQHFGDGTRLSIL.